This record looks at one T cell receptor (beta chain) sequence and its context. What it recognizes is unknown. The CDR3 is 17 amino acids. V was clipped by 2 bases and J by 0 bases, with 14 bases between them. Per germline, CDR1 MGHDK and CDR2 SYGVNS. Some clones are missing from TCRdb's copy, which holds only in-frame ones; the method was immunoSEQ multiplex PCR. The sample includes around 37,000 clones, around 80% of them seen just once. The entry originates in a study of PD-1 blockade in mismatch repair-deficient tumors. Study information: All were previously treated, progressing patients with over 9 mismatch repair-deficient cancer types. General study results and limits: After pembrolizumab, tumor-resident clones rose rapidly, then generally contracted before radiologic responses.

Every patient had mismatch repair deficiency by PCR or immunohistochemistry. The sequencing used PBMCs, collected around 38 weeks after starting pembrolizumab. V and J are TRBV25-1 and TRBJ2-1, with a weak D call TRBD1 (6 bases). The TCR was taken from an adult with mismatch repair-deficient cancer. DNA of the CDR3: TGTGCCAGCAGTGAACCCGCAGGGGTATCCTCCTACAATGAGCAGTTCTTC. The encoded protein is CASSEPAGVSSYNEQFF.